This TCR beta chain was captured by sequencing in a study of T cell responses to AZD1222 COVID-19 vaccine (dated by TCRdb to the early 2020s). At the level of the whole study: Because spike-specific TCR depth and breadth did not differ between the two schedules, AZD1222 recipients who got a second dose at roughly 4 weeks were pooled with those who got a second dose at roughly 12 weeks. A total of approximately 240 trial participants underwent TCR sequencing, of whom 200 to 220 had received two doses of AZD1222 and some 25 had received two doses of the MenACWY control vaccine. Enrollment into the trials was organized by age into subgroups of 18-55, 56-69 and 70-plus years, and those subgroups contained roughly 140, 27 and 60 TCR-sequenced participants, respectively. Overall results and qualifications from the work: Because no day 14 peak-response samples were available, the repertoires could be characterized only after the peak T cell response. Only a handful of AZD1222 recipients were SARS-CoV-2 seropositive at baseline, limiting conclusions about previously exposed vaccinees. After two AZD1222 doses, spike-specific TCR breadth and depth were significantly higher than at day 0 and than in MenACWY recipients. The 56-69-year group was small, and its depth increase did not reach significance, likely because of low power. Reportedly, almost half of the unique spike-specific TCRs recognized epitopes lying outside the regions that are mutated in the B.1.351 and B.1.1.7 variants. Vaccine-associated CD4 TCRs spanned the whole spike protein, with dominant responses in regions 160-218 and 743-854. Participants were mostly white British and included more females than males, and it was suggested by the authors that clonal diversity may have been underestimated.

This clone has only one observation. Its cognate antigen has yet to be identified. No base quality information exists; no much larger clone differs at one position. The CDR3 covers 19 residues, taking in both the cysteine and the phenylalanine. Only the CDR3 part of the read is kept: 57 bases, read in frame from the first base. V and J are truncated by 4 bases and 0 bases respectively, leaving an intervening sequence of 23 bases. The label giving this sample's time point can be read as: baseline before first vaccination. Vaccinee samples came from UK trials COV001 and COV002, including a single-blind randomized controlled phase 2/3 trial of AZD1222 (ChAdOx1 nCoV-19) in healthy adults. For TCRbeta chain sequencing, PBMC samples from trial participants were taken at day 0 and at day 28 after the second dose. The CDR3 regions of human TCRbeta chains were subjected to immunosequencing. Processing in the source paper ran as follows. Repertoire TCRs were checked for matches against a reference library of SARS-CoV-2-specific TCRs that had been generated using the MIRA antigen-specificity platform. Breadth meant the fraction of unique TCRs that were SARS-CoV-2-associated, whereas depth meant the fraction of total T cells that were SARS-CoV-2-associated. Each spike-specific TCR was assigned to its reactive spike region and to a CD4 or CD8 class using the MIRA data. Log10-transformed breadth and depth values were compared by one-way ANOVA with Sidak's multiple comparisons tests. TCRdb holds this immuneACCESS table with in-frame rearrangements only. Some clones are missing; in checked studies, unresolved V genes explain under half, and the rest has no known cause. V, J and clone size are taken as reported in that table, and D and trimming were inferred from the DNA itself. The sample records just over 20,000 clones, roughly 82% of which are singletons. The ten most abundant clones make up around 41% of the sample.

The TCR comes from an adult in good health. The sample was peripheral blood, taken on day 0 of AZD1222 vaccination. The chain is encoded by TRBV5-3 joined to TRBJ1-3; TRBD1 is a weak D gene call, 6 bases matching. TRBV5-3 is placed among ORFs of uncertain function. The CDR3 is CARSPTEETGALSGNTIYF. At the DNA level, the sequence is TGTGCCAGAAGCCCGACCGAAGAGACGGGGGCTCTCTCTGGAAACACCATATATTTT.